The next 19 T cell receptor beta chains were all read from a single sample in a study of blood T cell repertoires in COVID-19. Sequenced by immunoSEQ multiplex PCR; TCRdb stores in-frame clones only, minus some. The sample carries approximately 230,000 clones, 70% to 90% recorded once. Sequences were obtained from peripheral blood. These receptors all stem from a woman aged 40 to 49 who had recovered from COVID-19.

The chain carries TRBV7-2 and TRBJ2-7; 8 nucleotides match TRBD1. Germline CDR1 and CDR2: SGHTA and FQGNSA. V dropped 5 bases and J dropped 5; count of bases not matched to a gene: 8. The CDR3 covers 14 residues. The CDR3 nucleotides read TGTGCCAGCAGCCCCCGGACAGGGCACAACGAGCAGTACTTC. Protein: CASSPRTGHNEQYF.

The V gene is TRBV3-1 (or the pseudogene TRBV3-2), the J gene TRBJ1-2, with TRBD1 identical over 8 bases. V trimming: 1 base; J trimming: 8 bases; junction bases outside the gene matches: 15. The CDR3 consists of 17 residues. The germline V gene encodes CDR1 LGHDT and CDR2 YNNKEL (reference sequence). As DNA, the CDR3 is TGTGCCAGCAGCCAAGCTGGTGGGGCAGGGACAGGAGGAGGCTACACCTTC. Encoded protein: CASSQAGGAGTGGGYTF.

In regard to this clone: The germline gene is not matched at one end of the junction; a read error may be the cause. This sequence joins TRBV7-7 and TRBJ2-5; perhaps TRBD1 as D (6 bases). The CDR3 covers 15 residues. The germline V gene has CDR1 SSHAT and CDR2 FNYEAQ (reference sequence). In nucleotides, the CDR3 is TGTGCTAGCAGCTTAATGTGGGGGCCACAAGAGACCCAGTACTTC. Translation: CASSLMWGPQETQYF.

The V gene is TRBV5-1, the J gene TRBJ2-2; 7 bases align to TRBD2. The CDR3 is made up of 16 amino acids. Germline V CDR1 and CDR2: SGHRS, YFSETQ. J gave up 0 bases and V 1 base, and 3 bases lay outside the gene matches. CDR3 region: CASSLYGGANTGELFF. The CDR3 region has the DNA TGCGCCAGCAGCTTGTATGGGGGGGCGAACACCGGGGAGCTGTTTTTT.

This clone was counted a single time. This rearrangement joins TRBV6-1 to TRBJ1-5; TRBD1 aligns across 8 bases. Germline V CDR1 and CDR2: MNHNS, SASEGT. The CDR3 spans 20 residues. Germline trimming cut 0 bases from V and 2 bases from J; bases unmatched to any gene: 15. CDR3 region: CASSEARWAGGVGGNQPQHF. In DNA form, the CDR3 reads TGTGCCAGCAGTGAAGCGCGGTGGGCAGGGGGCGTTGGTGGCAATCAGCCCCAGCATTTT.

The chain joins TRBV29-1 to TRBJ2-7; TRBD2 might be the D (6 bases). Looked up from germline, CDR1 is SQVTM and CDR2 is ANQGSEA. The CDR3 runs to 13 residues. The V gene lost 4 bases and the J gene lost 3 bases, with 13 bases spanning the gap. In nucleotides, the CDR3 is TGCAGCGTTGGAGGTAGCGGTAACTACGAGCAGTACTTC. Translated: CSVGGSGNYEQYF.

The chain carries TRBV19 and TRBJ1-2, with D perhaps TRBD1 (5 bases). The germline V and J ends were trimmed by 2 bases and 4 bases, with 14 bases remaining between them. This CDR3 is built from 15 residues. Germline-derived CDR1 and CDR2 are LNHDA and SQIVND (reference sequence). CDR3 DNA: TGTGCCAGTAGTATATACGGGGGAATGAGCTATGGCTACACCTTC. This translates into CASSIYGGMSYGYTF.

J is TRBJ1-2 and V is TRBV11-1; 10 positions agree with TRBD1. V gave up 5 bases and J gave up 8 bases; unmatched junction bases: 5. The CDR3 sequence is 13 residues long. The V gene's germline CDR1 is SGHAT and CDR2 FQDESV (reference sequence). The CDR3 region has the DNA TGTGCCAGCAGCCCAGACAGGGGGCAGGGCTACACCTTC. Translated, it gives CASSPDRGQGYTF.

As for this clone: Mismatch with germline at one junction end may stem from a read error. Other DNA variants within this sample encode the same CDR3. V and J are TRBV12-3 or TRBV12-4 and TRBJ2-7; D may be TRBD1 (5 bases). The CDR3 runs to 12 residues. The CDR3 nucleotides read TGTGCCAGTAGTTTCGGGCAGGGCGAGCAGTACTTC. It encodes CASSFGQGEQYF.

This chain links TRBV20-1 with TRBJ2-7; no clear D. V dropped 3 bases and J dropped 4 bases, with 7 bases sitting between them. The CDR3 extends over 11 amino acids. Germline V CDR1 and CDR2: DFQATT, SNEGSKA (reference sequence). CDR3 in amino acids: CSASLRYEQYF. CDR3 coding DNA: TGCAGTGCTAGCCTGAGGTACGAGCAGTACTTC.

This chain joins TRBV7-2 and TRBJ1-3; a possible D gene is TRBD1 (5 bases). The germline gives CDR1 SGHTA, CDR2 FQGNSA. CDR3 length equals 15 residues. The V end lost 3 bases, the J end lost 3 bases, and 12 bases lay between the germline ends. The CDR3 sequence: CASSLTQGYGNTIYF. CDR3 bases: TGTGCCAGCAGCTTGACTCAGGGATATGGAAACACCATATATTTT.

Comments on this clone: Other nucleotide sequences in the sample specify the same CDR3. CDR3 nucleotide sequence: TGTGCCAGCAGTTACTCAGGGGGTGGGGGCAATCAGCCCCAGCATTTT. It encodes CASSYSGGGGNQPQHF. The chain couples TRBV6-5 to TRBJ1-5; D may be TRBD1 (6 bases). V was trimmed by 0 bases and J by 2 bases, leaving 11 bases between them. Germline V gene data show CDR1 as MNHEY and CDR2 as SVGAGI. This CDR3 is 16 amino acids long.

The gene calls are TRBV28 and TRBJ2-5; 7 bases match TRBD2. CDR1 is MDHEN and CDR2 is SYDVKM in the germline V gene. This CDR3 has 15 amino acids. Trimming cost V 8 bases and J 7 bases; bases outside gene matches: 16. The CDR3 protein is CASGPLTSDAMTQYF. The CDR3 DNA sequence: TGTGCCAGCGGTCCTCTAACTAGCGACGCGATGACCCAGTACTTC.

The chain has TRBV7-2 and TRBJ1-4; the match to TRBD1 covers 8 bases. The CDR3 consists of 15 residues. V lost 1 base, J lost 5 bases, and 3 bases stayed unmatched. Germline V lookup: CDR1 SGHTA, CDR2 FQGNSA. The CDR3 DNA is TGTGCCAGCAGCTTAGGAGACAGGGGAAATGAAAAACTGTTTTTT. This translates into CASSLGDRGNEKLFF.

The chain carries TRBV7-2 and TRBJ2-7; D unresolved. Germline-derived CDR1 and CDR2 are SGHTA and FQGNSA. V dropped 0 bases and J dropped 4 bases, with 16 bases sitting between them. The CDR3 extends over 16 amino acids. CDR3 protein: CASSLAGKPRMYEQYF. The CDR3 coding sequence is TGTGCCAGCAGCTTAGCCGGCAAACCGAGGATGTACGAGCAGTACTTC.

CDR3 loop: CASSERGGANQPQHF. The CDR3 DNA reads TGTGCCAGCAGTGAAAGGGGGGGGGCCAATCAGCCCCAGCATTTT. This chain connects TRBV6-1 to TRBJ1-5; a weak D match, TRBD1 (6 bases). Per the germline V gene, CDR1 is MNHNS and CDR2 is SASEGT. V gave up 2 bases and J gave up 3 bases, with 11 bases separating them. This CDR3 is built from 15 residues.

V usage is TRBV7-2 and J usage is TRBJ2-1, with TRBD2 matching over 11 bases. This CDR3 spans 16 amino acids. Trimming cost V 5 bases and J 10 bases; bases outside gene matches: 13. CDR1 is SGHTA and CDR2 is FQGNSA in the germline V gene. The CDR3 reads CASSPIGGLAAEEQFF. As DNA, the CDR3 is TGTGCCAGCAGCCCTATTGGGGGACTAGCGGCCGAGGAGCAGTTCTTC.

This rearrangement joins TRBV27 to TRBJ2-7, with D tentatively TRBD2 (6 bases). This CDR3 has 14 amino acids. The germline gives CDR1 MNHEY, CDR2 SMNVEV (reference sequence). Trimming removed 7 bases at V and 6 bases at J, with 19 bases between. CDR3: CASTPRWRAGEQYF. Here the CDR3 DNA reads TGTGCCAGCACCCCCCGGTGGAGGGCTGGCGAGCAGTACTTC.

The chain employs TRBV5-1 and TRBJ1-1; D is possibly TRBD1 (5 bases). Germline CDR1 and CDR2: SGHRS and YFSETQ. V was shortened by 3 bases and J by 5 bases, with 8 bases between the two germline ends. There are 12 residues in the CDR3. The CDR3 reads CASSYGGTEAFF. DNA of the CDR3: TGCGCCAGCAGCTACGGGGGTACTGAAGCTTTCTTT.